These T cell receptor beta chains were read from a single sample in a study of T cells after yellow fever vaccination. TCRdb reprocessed the 5' RACE reads with MiXCR, giving one entry per CDR3 protein. This table has 300,000 or so distinct CDR3 sequences, roughly 13% appearing once. The sample here was CD4+ T cells sorted from PBMCs, taken 45 days after the yellow fever booster vaccination. The source is a man aged 25-40 years who received the YFV17D yellow fever vaccine. CDR3s include the opening cysteine and the closing phenylalanine or tryptophan. The D gene is left open where the match is weak. Size is omitted from some rows. Given values are once, few, many or a class for expanded clones.

J gene,clone size,V gene,D gene,CDR3 DNA,CDR3 protein
TRBJ2-2,few,TRBV29-1,TRBD2,TGCAGCGTCCCCGGGTCTAGCGGGACGAACACCGGGGAGCTGTTTTTT,CSVPGSSGTNTGELFF
TRBJ1-2,.,TRBV7-2,.,TGTGCCAGCAGCTCTACCGGGGCAGGGCTAAACTATGGCTACACCTTC,CASSSTGAGLNYGYTF
TRBJ2-2,.,TRBV10-2,TRBD1,TGCGCCAGCAGCGACCCCGGGACAGGGTTCACCGGGGAGCTGTTTTTT,CASSDPGTGFTGELFF
TRBJ2-5,many,TRBV11-2,.,TGTGCCAGCAGCAAAGACAGGACCGAGACCCAGTACTTC,CASSKDRTETQYF
TRBJ2-5,.,TRBV18,.,TGTGCCAGCTCACCAAGAGGGATAGAGACCCAGTACTTC,CASSPRGIETQYF
TRBJ2-3,.,TRBV29-1,.,TGCAGCGTTCAACCCCCGTTCGGCACAGATACGCAGTATTTT,CSVQPPFGTDTQYF
TRBJ1-5,few,TRBV7-2,.,TGTGCCAGCAGCTTATGGGGGGGTAGCAATCAGCCCCAGCATTTT,CASSLWGGSNQPQHF
TRBJ2-1,few,TRBV29-1,TRBD2,TGCAGCGTTGGCCTTGGACTAGCGGGAGGGGATGAGCAGTTCTTC,CSVGLGLAGGDEQFF
TRBJ2-5,few,TRBV20-1,TRBD2,TGCAGTGCTAGAGATTCCGGGAGGGGTGGGGAGACCCAGTACTTC,CSARDSGRGGETQYF
TRBJ2-5,many,TRBV30,.,TGTGCCTGGAGCACTAGCCAAGAGACCCAGTACTTC,CAWSTSQETQYF
TRBJ1-2,.,TRBV27,TRBD1,TGTGCCAGCAGAAACCAGGGGGCGGGTGGCTACACCTTC,CASRNQGAGGYTF
TRBJ2-1,.,TRBV7-8,TRBD1,TGTGCCAGCAGCGTTCACGGGACAGGGACCTACAATGAGCAGTTCTTC,CASSVHGTGTYNEQFF
TRBJ2-1,few,TRBV10-2,.,TGCGCCAGCAGTGAATCGGGGAGGAATGAGCAGTTCTTC,CASSESGRNEQFF
TRBJ2-5,few,TRBV5-1,.,TGCGCCAGCAGCCCGGAAGGGGGTGAGACCCAGTACTTC,CASSPEGGETQYF
TRBJ2-5,.,TRBV5-1,.,TGCGCCAGTGCCACCGTGTTAGGGGGGGCCCAAGAGACCCAGTACTTC,CASATVLGGAQETQYF
TRBJ1-3,few,TRBV9,.,TGTGCCAGCAGCGTAGGGGACCTGGGGGTCGAAAACACCATATATTTT,CASSVGDLGVENTIYF
TRBJ2-7,.,TRBV7-2,TRBD1,TGTGCCAGCAGCATTTCCGGGACAGGGAGCCACCACGAGCAGTACTTC,CASSISGTGSHHEQYF
TRBJ2-5,many,TRBV24-1,TRBD2,TGTGCCACCTCGGGGGGAGAGACCCAGTACTTC,CATSGGETQYF
TRBJ2-1,many,TRBV5-1,.,TGCGCCAGCAGCTTGGGGGGCCCCTACAATGAGCAGTTCTTC,CASSLGGPYNEQFF
TRBJ2-2,few,TRBV18,TRBD1,TGTGCCAGCTCACCTTCGGACAGGGGTCACACCGGGGAGCTGTTTTTT,CASSPSDRGHTGELFF
TRBJ2-5,few,TRBV7-2,TRBD1,TGTGCCAGCAGCTTAAATTCAGGGGGCTTAGAGACCCAGTACTTC,CASSLNSGGLETQYF
TRBJ1-5,.,TRBV4-3,.,TGCGCCAGCAGCCAAGGGTTTGCTGGTCAGCCCCAGCATTTT,CASSQGFAGQPQHF
TRBJ2-1,many,TRBV20-1,TRBD2,TGCAGCGCCGGACTAGCGGGAGTCTATGAGCAGTTCTTC,CSAGLAGVYEQFF
TRBJ2-4,many,TRBV10-3,TRBD2,TGTGCCATCAGTGTAAGGCCAGGGGAGGCTAGCGGGAGGATGGACATTCAGTACTTC,CAISVRPGEASGRMDIQYF
TRBJ2-3,few,TRBV5-1,TRBD2,TGCGCCAGCAGGACTAGCGGGAGGGCCGCAGATACGCAGTATTTT,CASRTSGRAADTQYF
TRBJ2-1,.,TRBV20-1,TRBD2,TGCAGTGCTAGTCTAGCGGGAGGGCGATCTAACAATGAGCAGTTCTTC,CSASLAGGRSNNEQFF
TRBJ2-3,few,TRBV6-1,.,TGTGCCAGCAGTGAAACTACGGGCCGAACAGATACGCAGTATTTT,CASSETTGRTDTQYF
TRBJ2-1,few,TRBV7-2,TRBD1,TGTGCCAGCAGTCAGGACAGGGCATACAATGAGCAGTTCTTC,CASSQDRAYNEQFF
TRBJ2-2,once,TRBV5-5,.,TGTGCCAGCAGCTTGGCAGTCAACGTGGAGCTGTTTTTT,CASSLAVNVELFF
TRBJ2-3,few,TRBV7-8,.,TGTGCCAGCAGGAACTTAAACACAGATACGCAGTATTTT,CASRNLNTDTQYF
TRBJ2-7,.,TRBV7-2,.,TGTGCCAGCAGCTTAAGCCCAGGGAATTACGAGCAGTACTTC,CASSLSPGNYEQYF
TRBJ2-6,few,TRBV5-1,.,TGCGCCAGCAGCTTGGAAGGGGCCAACGTCCTGACTTTC,CASSLEGANVLTF